This T cell receptor (beta chain) was captured in a study of Ad26.COV2.S vaccination and SARS-CoV-2 variants. Across the study: The authors gave Ad26.COV2.S intramuscularly, either once or twice 56 days apart. Notes on the study in general: Breadth and depth estimates from TCRs may understate total T cell responses.

This CDR3 region has 15 residues. Per germline, CDR1 MNHNY and CDR2 SVGAGI (reference sequence). V was shortened by 7 bases and J by 5 bases, with 17 bases between the two germline ends. The data were produced by immunoSEQ multiplex PCR, yet TCRdb's version contains in-frame clones alone and is incomplete. The sample comprises 300,000 to 400,000 clones, about 85% of which are singletons, and roughly 6% rests with the top ten. The treatment: some 19 received Ad26.COV2.S at low or high dose, single or two shots; roughly five received placebo; per-sample allocation not given. The samples date from day 63 after the first vaccine or placebo injection. A word on this clone: Its antigen is not known.

This TCR came from a person between 18 and 65 years old who received the Ad26.COV2.S COVID-19 vaccine or a placebo. The sample here was peripheral blood, taken in a trial of Ad26.COV2.S vaccine versus placebo. The chain joins TRBV6-6 to TRBJ1-4; tentative D call: TRBD1 (6 bases). CDR3 DNA: TGTGCCAGCAACACTCGCCGGGGGCGGAATGAAAAACTGTTTTTT. Translating it yields CASNTRRGRNEKLFF.